This TCR beta chain came from a study of blood T cell repertoires in COVID-19. Germline V lookup: CDR1 SEHNR, CDR2 FQNEAQ (reference sequence). This CDR3 contains 15 residues. V dropped 6 bases and J dropped 5; count of bases not matched to a gene: 11. The authors' processing: Estimation of nucleated cell counts was performed using reference gene primer amplification. The assay was immunoSEQ multiplex PCR, and TCRdb's table has in-frame clones only and misses some. The D gene and trimming were derived from the DNA, and the V and J assignments and clone size from that table. The sample consists of 85,000 to 130,000 clones, about 80% of them appearing once.

Material for sequencing was peripheral blood. The V and J genes are TRBV7-9 and TRBJ1-2; 8 bases align to TRBD1. This TCR was sampled from a woman older than 75 with active or convalescent COVID-19. The CDR3 protein is CASSPPGQERYGYTF. The DNA for the CDR3 is TGTGCCAGCAGTCCTCCGGGACAGGAGAGGTATGGCTACACCTTC.